Each of the 26 T cell receptor beta chains below was sequenced from the same sample in a study of beta chain features in type 1 diabetes. Expressed TCRB transcripts were sequenced, since all the RNA that had been isolated was reverse transcribed. Data came from immunoSEQ multiplex PCR; TCRdb stores just in-frame clones and leaves some out. The table lists 150,000 to 200,000 clones, about 9.1% of them singletons, with 2% to 2.5% in the top ten. The sample consisted of central memory CD4+ T cells from blood. Receptor source: a young woman in good health.

This clone was found many times. The V and J genes are TRBV9 and TRBJ2-3; TRBD1 matches at 7 bases. There are 14 residues in the CDR3. V lost 0 bases, J lost 6 bases, and 4 bases stayed unmatched. The V gene's germline CDR1 is SGDLS and CDR2 YYNGEE. CDR3 in amino acids: CASSVEGAQDTQYF. CDR3 nucleotides: TGTGCCAGCAGCGTAGAGGGGGCTCAGGATACGCAGTATTTT.

This clone has only a few counts. V gene TRBV29-1 combines with J gene TRBJ2-3; 11 positions match TRBD1. The ends lost 1 base at V and 3 bases at J; junction bases unmatched: 6. Germline CDR1 SQVTM, CDR2 ANQGSEA. The CDR3 has 16 residues. The CDR3 region is CSVEVSGTGGTDTQYF. CDR3 DNA sequence: TGCAGCGTTGAAGTATCCGGGACAGGGGGTACAGATACGCAGTATTTT.

V usage is TRBV18 and J usage is TRBJ1-1; D is ambiguous. The CDR3 spans 15 residues. Germline lookup yields CDR1 KGHSH and CDR2 LQKENI. Deletions cut 5 bases from V and 0 bases from J, with 13 bases between. The CDR3 coding sequence is TGTGCCAGCTCATATGGGCGGGGTTTGAACACTGAAGCTTTCTTT. It codes for CASSYGRGLNTEAFF.

The rearrangement links TRBV5-4 to TRBJ1-1; the match to TRBD1 covers 10 bases. The J segment lost 4 bases and the V segment lost 2 bases, leaving 5 bases of the junction unmatched. The CDR3 length is 15 residues. Per the germline V gene, CDR1 is SGHNT and CDR2 is YYREEE (reference sequence). Here the CDR3 DNA reads TGTGCCAGCAGCTTAGACAGGGGGCAGGTCACTGAAGCTTTCTTT. This codes for CASSLDRGQVTEAFF.

This clone has a handful of counts. V and J are TRBV7-3 and TRBJ2-1; D remains unclear. Germline-derived CDR1 and CDR2 are SGHTA and FQGTGA. The CDR3 has 16 amino acids. Trimming left V 3 bases short and J 4 bases short, with 16 bases between. In DNA, the CDR3 is TGTGCCAGCAGCTTGGAAGCGATCTCGAATTACAATGAGCAGTTCTTC. Encoded protein: CASSLEAISNYNEQFF.

This clone was seen a handful of times. The chain carries TRBV13 and TRBJ1-2; 9 nucleotides line up with TRBD1. Germline trimming cut 4 bases from V and 1 base from J; bases unmatched to any gene: 1. Germline loops: CDR1 PRHDT, CDR2 FYEKMQ (reference sequence). The CDR3 consists of 14 residues. The CDR3 reads CASSSGQGNYGYTF. The CDR3 nucleotides read TGTGCCAGCAGCTCGGGACAGGGTAACTATGGCTACACCTTC. Together with reference TRBV13 and TRBJ1-2, the CDR3 gives the full variable domain: AAGVIQSPRHLIKEKRETATLKCYPIPRHDTVYWYQQGPGQDPQFLISFYEKMQSDKGSIPDRFSAQQFSDYHSELNMSSLELGDSALYFCASSSGQGNYGYTFGSGTRLTVV.

The chain uses TRBV7-2 and TRBJ2-1; 7 positions agree with TRBD1. Germline values: CDR1 SGHTA, CDR2 FQGNSA. Trimming at V came to 1 base and at J to 3 bases, leaving 3 bases not matched to a gene. The CDR3 has 15 residues. CDR3 region: CASSLVWDSYNEQFF. DNA of the CDR3: TGTGCCAGCAGCTTAGTGTGGGACAGCTACAATGAGCAGTTCTTC.

V is TRBV7-2 and J is TRBJ2-5; D possibly corresponds to TRBD2 (7 bases). This CDR3 has 14 residues. Between the trimmed V and J ends, which lost 1 base and 4 bases, there was a span of 10 bases. Per germline, CDR1 SGHTA and CDR2 FQGNSA. CDR3 DNA sequence: TGTGCCAGCAGCTTAGACGCGGGGGCAGAGACCCAGTACTTC. It translates to CASSLDAGAETQYF.

This clone was found a few times. The chain has TRBV30 and TRBJ2-6, with TRBD1 matching 8 bases. The CDR3 spans 17 residues. Germline V gives CDR1 GTSNPN, CDR2 SVGIG (reference sequence). V trimming: 7 bases; J trimming: 0 bases; junction bases outside the gene matches: 11. In DNA, the CDR3 is TGTGCCTCAAGCCAGGGACAGGCCGTCTCTGGGGCCAACGTCCTGACTTTC. Its protein product is CASSQGQAVSGANVLTF.

This chain joins TRBV11-2 and TRBJ2-1, with TRBD2 matching over 10 bases. The V segment lost 1 base and the J segment 7 bases; nucleotides outside the gene matches: 7. The CDR3 is 16 amino acids. Germline V gene sequence: CDR1 SGHAT, CDR2 FQNNGV. CDR3: CASSLGFSGRRNEQFF. CDR3 DNA sequence: TGTGCCAGCAGCTTAGGCTTTAGCGGGAGGAGGAATGAGCAGTTCTTC.

The chain carries TRBV7-9 and TRBJ1-1; 8 bases map to TRBD1. The CDR3 loop spans 14 amino acids. Germline V CDR1 and CDR2: SEHNR, FQNEAQ (reference sequence). The V and J ends lost 5 bases and 5 bases, in that order; junction bases with no gene match: 7. CDR3 protein: CASSAQTGVTEAFF. CDR3 nucleotides: TGTGCCAGCAGCGCCCAGACAGGGGTTACTGAAGCTTTCTTT.

The chain uses TRBV15 and TRBJ2-3, with a possible D match to TRBD1 (6 bases). V lost 5 bases to trimming and J lost 4 bases, with 19 bases between them. CDR1 is LNHNV and CDR2 is YYDKDF in the germline V gene (reference sequence). The CDR3 sequence is 16 residues long. Here the CDR3 reads CATSSLTGQRADTQYF. The CDR3 nucleotides are TGTGCCACCAGCTCCCTGACGGGACAAAGAGCAGATACGCAGTATTTT.

The gene calls are TRBV27 and TRBJ2-3; the match to TRBD2 covers 10 bases. The CDR3 spans 17 residues. Germline V gene lookup returns CDR1 MNHEY and CDR2 SMNVEV (reference sequence). V shed 3 bases and J 4 bases; nucleotides not matched to a gene: 10. The CDR3 bases are TGTGCCAGCAGTTTTGCGCTAGCGGGAGTCGGGGCAGATACGCAGTATTTT. It encodes CASSFALAGVGADTQYF.

The rearrangement joins TRBV4-3 to TRBJ2-3, with 7 nucleotides matching TRBD2. Germline loops: CDR1 LGHNA, CDR2 YSLEER. The ends lost 3 bases at V and 1 base at J; junction bases unmatched: 4. This CDR3 is 15 amino acids long. In DNA form, the CDR3 reads TGCGCCAGCAGCCAGTTGGCGGGGGGCACAGATACGCAGTATTTT. Translation gives CASSQLAGGTDTQYF.

Only a few counts were recorded for this clone. The V and J genes are TRBV18 and TRBJ1-1; 7 bases align to TRBD1. Germline CDR1 KGHSH, CDR2 LQKENI. With 5 bases clipped from V and 6 bases from J, the junction kept 9 bases outside the gene matches. CDR3 length equals 14 residues. The CDR3 protein is CASSLRGRGSEAFF. In DNA form, the CDR3 reads TGTGCCAGCTCATTAAGGGGGCGAGGGTCTGAAGCTTTCTTT.

The J gene is TRBJ1-1, the V gene TRBV10-3; 8 bases are shared with TRBD1. The CDR3 loop spans 13 amino acids. The J segment lost 5 bases and the V segment lost 2 bases, leaving 1 base of the junction unmatched. From germline, CDR1 is ENHRY and CDR2 SYGVKD. The CDR3 sequence: CAISETGGTEAFF. CDR3 DNA: TGTGCCATCAGTGAGACAGGGGGGACTGAAGCTTTCTTT.

The V gene is TRBV27, the J gene TRBJ2-2; the D is unclear. The CDR3 sequence is 14 residues long. Germline V gene lookup returns CDR1 MNHEY and CDR2 SMNVEV (reference sequence). V gave up 2 bases and J gave up 6 bases, with 10 bases separating them. The CDR3 loop reads CASSLKSTPGELFF. CDR3 coding DNA: TGTGCCAGCAGTTTAAAGAGTACTCCCGGGGAGCTGTTTTTT.

This clone came up a few times. V gene TRBV9 combines with J gene TRBJ1-1; no reliable D call. The CDR3 contains 13 residues. The germline gives CDR1 SGDLS, CDR2 YYNGEE. Trimming left V 0 bases short and J 1 base short, with 4 bases between. In nucleotides, the CDR3 is TGTGCCAGCAGCGTAGCGTGGAACACTGAAGCTTTCTTT. This encodes CASSVAWNTEAFF.

This clone was observed a few times. The chain uses TRBV30 and TRBJ1-5; the match to TRBD1 covers 8 bases. The germline CDR1 and CDR2 sequences are GTSNPN and SVGIG (reference sequence). V trimming: 0 bases; J trimming: 2 bases; junction bases outside the gene matches: 9. The CDR3 extends over 17 amino acids. CDR3 residues: CAWSVSDRGNGNQPQHF. In nucleotides, the CDR3 is TGTGCCTGGAGTGTAAGCGACAGGGGAAACGGCAATCAGCCCCAGCATTTT.

This clone occurred a few times. The V call is TRBV5-4, the J call TRBJ2-7, with D perhaps matching TRBD1 (6 bases). This CDR3 is built from 14 residues. The V and J ends lost 3 bases and 5 bases respectively, with 15 bases between them. CDR1 is SGHNT, CDR2 YYREEE, per germline (reference sequence). The CDR3 sequence is CASSWGQGPDEQYF. CDR3 DNA: TGTGCCAGCAGCTGGGGGCAGGGGCCTGACGAGCAGTACTTC.

The sample holds a few counts of this clone. The chain recombines TRBV27 with TRBJ1-1; TRBD1 matches at 11 bases. V was clipped by 10 bases and J by 5 bases; unmatched bases: 6. The CDR3 is made up of 13 amino acids. Germline lookup yields CDR1 MNHEY and CDR2 SMNVEV (reference sequence). The CDR3 DNA reads TGTGCCACCAAGGGGGACAGGGGGACTGAAGCTTTCTTT. Translated, it gives CATKGDRGTEAFF.

This clone was seen a handful of times. The rearrangement joins TRBV10-3 to TRBJ1-1; maybe TRBD1 (6 bases). This CDR3 contains 15 residues. CDR1 ENHRY and CDR2 SYGVKD come from the germline V gene. Trimming cost V 8 bases and J 4 bases, with 20 bases left between them. The DNA for the CDR3 is TGTGCCATCGGCCCAGAGACAGGTTTAGGCACTGAAGCTTTCTTT. Residues: CAIGPETGLGTEAFF.

This clone turned up a few times. This sequence joins TRBV2 and TRBJ1-3; D is ambiguous. The CDR3 has 12 residues. The V end lost 7 bases, the J end lost 3 bases, and 7 bases lay between the germline ends. CDR1 is SNHLY and CDR2 is FYNNEI in the germline V gene. The CDR3 here is CASTGGGNTIYF. In DNA form, the CDR3 reads TGTGCCAGCACAGGTGGTGGAAACACCATATATTTT.

This clone turned up a few times. The V call is TRBV6-6, the J call TRBJ2-3, with D possibly being TRBD1 (5 bases). Germline CDR1 reads MNHNY; CDR2 reads SVGAGI (reference sequence). This CDR3 contains 14 residues. The V and J ends lost 4 bases and 5 bases respectively, with 13 bases between them. This CDR3 is CASSLGGAGDTQYF. The CDR3 DNA sequence: TGTGCCAGCAGTTTGGGTGGGGCTGGAGATACGCAGTATTTT.

The chain combines TRBV4-3 with TRBJ2-5; TRBD1 is a possible D gene (5 bases). The germline V gene encodes CDR1 LGHNA and CDR2 YSLEER. CDR3 length: 13 amino acids. V lost 4 bases to trimming and J lost 7 bases, with 13 bases between them. The CDR3 DNA follows: TGCGCCAGCAGCCCCCTCAGGGTAGGGACCCAGTACTTC. Translating it yields CASSPLRVGTQYF.

The chain employs TRBV13 and TRBJ1-2, with 9 bases fitting TRBD1. The ends lost 2 bases at V and 5 bases at J; junction bases unmatched: 3. The CDR3 runs to 14 residues. Germline V gives CDR1 PRHDT, CDR2 FYEKMQ (reference sequence). CDR3 in amino acids: CASSLSQGAYGYTF. The CDR3 bases are TGTGCCAGCAGCTTATCACAGGGGGCATATGGCTACACCTTC.